This T cell receptor (beta chain) derives from a study of T cells in Graves' hyperthyroidism and ophthalmopathy. Germline V CDR1 and CDR2: SGHRS, YFSETQ. The CDR3 is 15 amino acids. Trimming removed 6 bases from V and 7 bases from J, with 19 bases in between. Amplified TCR beta CDR3 regions came from RNA transcripts. Carried out on the TCR CDR3, a first-round RT-PCR used the HTBI primer set. TCRdb reprocessed the multiplex PCR reads via MiXCR and lists one record per CDR3 protein. The sample shows around 620,000 distinct CDR3 sequences, 14% of them seen only once. The sequencing input was blood. The receptor's source is a young woman with Graves' ophthalmopathy. The chain carries TRBV5-1 and TRBJ1-4; TRBD1 is a possible D gene (5 bases). The CDR3: CASTPNGGKGEKLFF. The CDR3 bases are TGCGCCAGCACCCCCAATGGGGGAAAGGGTGAAAAACTGTTTTTT.